This TCR beta chain was observed in a study of shared clonotypes between healthy human individuals. Researchers ran the assay at a deep level. This table comes from immunoSEQ multiplex PCR, and its TCRdb copy is limited to in-frame clones, with some not included. In the table there are approximately 95,000 clones, roughly 69% of which are singletons. Trimming took 0 bases from V and 4 from J, leaving 3 bases between them. The CDR3 extends over 12 amino acids. The germline V gene encodes CDR1 SGHAT and CDR2 FQNNGV. Findings and limits, study-wide: The sharing of about 5% of naive CD4 clonotypes was seen across a few donors. Blood was the sole source, and tissue repertoires probably differ.

In the case of this clone: Antigen unknown.

Sequenced input: memory CD8+ T cells sorted from blood. Subset in this sample: CD45RO+ cells pooled with CCR7-negative TemRA cells. The gene calls are TRBV11-2 and TRBJ1-2, with D hard to call. The TCR was taken from a man under 40 in good health. Here the CDR3 DNA reads TGTGCCAGCAGCTTAGATTTCTATGGCTACACCTTC. It specifies CASSLDFYGYTF.